The entry that follows covers one TCR beta chain sequence. Antigen: not known. The treatment: 15 to 20 received Ad26.COV2.S at low or high dose, single or two shots; about 5 received placebo; per-sample allocation not given. Day 63 after the first vaccine or placebo injection was the time point for sampling. This sample was taken from a study of Ad26.COV2.S vaccination and SARS-CoV-2 variants. Study-level information: Ad26.COV2.S arm of COV1001 included the donor. The authors gave Ad26.COV2.S intramuscularly, either once or twice 56 days apart.

Losses at the gene ends were 10 bases for V and 4 bases for J; bases not matched to a gene: 7. This CDR3 is built from 13 residues. Germline assignment: CDR1 ENHRY and CDR2 SYGVKD. General study findings and limits: Post-vaccination breadth of spike-specific CD8+ and CD4+ T cell responses was reportedly substantial.

Clones were read by immunoSEQ multiplex PCR, and TCRdb kept only the in-frame ones, dropping some. The repertoire holds 350,000 to 500,000 clones, 90% seen once, with 4.3% in the top ten. The sample here was peripheral blood, taken in a trial of Ad26.COV2.S vaccine versus placebo. The rearrangement joins TRBV10-3 to TRBJ1-2; TRBD1 agrees at 9 bases. This sequence originates from a person aged 18-60 years who received the Ad26.COV2.S COVID-19 vaccine or a placebo. The CDR3 is CATGTGRGYGYTF. The CDR3 DNA sequence: TGTGCCACCGGGACAGGGAGGGGCTATGGCTACACCTTC.